Following are 23 T cell receptor beta chains from one sample sequenced in a study of blood T cell repertoires in COVID-19 (dated by TCRdb to 2019 to 2021). Library creation used the immunoSEQ multiplex PCR assay. TCRdb limited this immuneACCESS table to in-frame rearrangements with V and J called. A share of clones is missing; checked studies link under half to unresolved V genes, and the rest is unexplained. This sample gives some 150,000 clones in total; approximately 82% of them show up just once. The ten biggest clones cover 7.2% of the sample. The sequencing input was peripheral blood. These TCRs come from a woman between 50 and 59 years old in a cohort sampled during active or convalescent COVID-19.

The J gene is TRBJ1-2, the V gene TRBV6-2 or TRBV6-3; perhaps TRBD1 as D (5 bases). The germline V gene has CDR1 MNHEY and CDR2 SVGEGT. This CDR3 comprises 15 residues. V was pared by 6 bases and J by 4 bases, with 18 bases between. The CDR3 DNA is TGTGCCAGCAGCGACGTACAGGTATCGAGCTATGGCTACACCTTC. Amino acids: CASSDVQVSSYGYTF.

V gene TRBV29-1 combines with J gene TRBJ2-3, with TRBD2 matching over 8 bases. V lost 4 bases and J lost 2; bases outside the gene matches: 8. This CDR3 has 15 residues. Germline V CDR1 and CDR2: SQVTM, ANQGSEA. The CDR3 protein is CSVARGGDLTDTQYF. CDR3 coding DNA: TGCAGCGTTGCCCGGGGGGGGGACCTCACAGATACGCAGTATTTT.

The chain couples TRBV24-1 to TRBJ1-2; no clear D gene. The length of the CDR3 is 16 residues. Germline CDR1 is KGHDR and CDR2 is SFDVKD. V was shortened by 5 bases and J by 1 base, with 16 bases between the two germline ends. The CDR3 nucleotides are TGTGCCACCAGTGGGGAGATAGGTGCCGATAACTATGGCTACACCTTC. This encodes CATSGEIGADNYGYTF.

The chain uses TRBV15 and TRBJ2-7, with D possibly matching TRBD1 (5 bases). Trimming shortened V by 3 bases and J by 1 base, and 13 bases separated the two germline ends. There are 15 residues in the CDR3. Germline values: CDR1 LNHNV, CDR2 YYDKDF (reference sequence). The CDR3 nucleotides are TGTGCCACCAGCAGTCTCACAGGTTTTTCCTACGAGCAGTACTTC. Translating it yields CATSSLTGFSYEQYF. The full variable domain, rest sourced from reference TRBV15 and TRBJ2-7, is DAMVIQNPRYQVTQFGKPVTLSCSQTLNHNVMYWYQQKSSQAPKLLFHYYDKDFNNEADTPDNFQSRRPNTSFCFLDIRSPGLGDTAMYLCATSSLTGFSYEQYFGPGTRLTVT.

The rearrangement links TRBV7-2 to TRBJ2-1; unclear D gene. Germline V CDR1 and CDR2: SGHTA, FQGNSA. Trimming left V 5 bases short and J 0 bases short, with 11 bases between. The CDR3 is 15 residues long. The CDR3: CASSLQWSSYNEQFF. CDR3 sequence (DNA): TGTGCCAGCAGCCTTCAGTGGAGCTCCTACAATGAGCAGTTCTTC.

The chain carries TRBV11-2 and TRBJ2-1; 9 nucleotides line up with TRBD1. The CDR3 is made up of 16 amino acids. V lost 5 bases, J lost 5 bases, and 10 bases stayed unmatched. Germline assignment: CDR1 SGHAT and CDR2 FQNNGV. The CDR3 region is CASSRIQGASHNEQFF. In DNA form, the CDR3 reads TGTGCCAGCAGCCGCATACAGGGGGCATCACACAATGAGCAGTTCTTC.

The chain is built from TRBV5-8 and TRBJ1-5; 9 bases are a match to TRBD1. The CDR3 covers 15 residues. The junction had 3 bases not matched to a gene; V was cut back by 2 bases and J by 3 bases. Germline V lookup: CDR1 SGHTS, CDR2 YDEGEE. CDR3 in amino acids: CASSFDRGDNQPQHF. CDR3 nucleotides: TGTGCCAGCAGCTTTGACAGGGGGGACAATCAGCCCCAGCATTTT.

This chain uses TRBV28 with TRBJ1-2; 8 bases match TRBD1. Germline V lookup: CDR1 MDHEN, CDR2 SYDVKM. With 1 base clipped from V and 4 bases from J, the junction kept 5 bases outside the gene matches. The CDR3 is 15 residues long. In nucleotides, the CDR3 is TGTGCCAGCAGTTTATTGGCAGGGGGCGGCTATGGCTACACCTTC. Amino acid sequence: CASSLLAGGGYGYTF.

In its sample, this clone was seen once. The chain couples TRBV29-1 to TRBJ1-1, with 8 bases that match TRBD1. Germline V gene lookup returns CDR1 SQVTM and CDR2 ANQGSEA. This CDR3 has 14 amino acids. V gave up 7 bases and J gave up 5 bases; unmatched junction bases: 12. The CDR3 reads CSGNDRGLWTEAFF. The CDR3 region has the DNA TGCAGCGGCAACGACAGGGGATTGTGGACTGAAGCTTTCTTT. Combining the CDR3 with reference TRBV29-1 and TRBJ1-1 gives the whole variable domain SAVISQKPSRDICQRGTSLTIQCQVDSQVTMMFWYRQQPGQSLTLIATANQGSEATYESGFVIDKFPISRPNLTFSTLTVSNMSPEDSSIYLCSGNDRGLWTEAFFGQGTRLTVV.

The genes are TRBV27 and TRBJ1-6, with D perhaps matching TRBD1 (6 bases). Germline CDR1 reads MNHEY; CDR2 reads SMNVEV (reference sequence). Trimming stripped 2 bases from V and 13 bases from J, with 9 bases between. CDR3 length equals 12 residues. The CDR3: CASSLTQGPLHF. The CDR3 coding sequence is TGTGCCAGCAGTTTAACGCAGGGGCCCCTCCACTTT.

This clone was detected only once. For the CDR3, the DNA is TGTGCCAGCAGTATCAACAGACTAGAGAACACCGGGGAGCTGTTTTTT. This codes for CASSINRLENTGELFF. The chain carries TRBV2 and TRBJ2-2; possible D gene TRBD2, 6 bases. CDR3 length: 16 amino acids. Deletions cut 5 bases from V and 1 base from J, with 14 bases between. Germline CDR1 and CDR2: SNHLY and FYNNEI.

CDR3 amino acids: CASSIYGLAGGKTGELFF. For the CDR3, the DNA is TGTGCCAGCAGCATATATGGACTAGCGGGGGGTAAAACCGGGGAGCTGTTTTTT. The V call is TRBV9, the J call TRBJ2-2; 14 nucleotides line up with TRBD2. Per germline, CDR1 SGDLS and CDR2 YYNGEE. Germline trimming cut 4 bases from V and 5 bases from J; bases unmatched to any gene: 10. CDR3 size: 18 residues.

In this sample, this clone turned up a few times. This sequence joins TRBV7-6 and TRBJ1-2; D uncertain. CDR1 and CDR2 from the germline V gene are SGHVS and FNYEAQ. V shed 0 bases and J shed 0 bases, with 14 bases lying between them. The CDR3 runs to 17 residues. The chain's CDR3 is CASSLARWEDSNYGYTF. The CDR3 nucleotides read TGTGCCAGCAGCTTAGCCCGATGGGAGGACTCTAACTATGGCTACACCTTC.

This chain joins TRBV29-1 and TRBJ2-7, with a tentative D call TRBD1 (6 bases). This CDR3 contains 12 residues. Germline V CDR1 and CDR2: SQVTM, ANQGSEA. V was trimmed by 6 bases and J by 6 bases, leaving 15 bases between them. The CDR3 sequence is CSVNRVRGEQYF. The DNA of the CDR3 is TGCAGCGTCAACAGGGTTAGGGGCGAGCAGTACTTC.

V gene TRBV5-4 combines with J gene TRBJ2-7; 10 nucleotides align to TRBD2. CDR1 is SGHNT and CDR2 is YYREEE in the germline V gene (reference sequence). This CDR3 region has 15 residues. With V trimmed by 4 bases and J by 7 bases, 11 bases remained unmatched. The CDR3 DNA follows: TGTGCCAGCAGCCCTCAGCGGGGGGGCCTGGGAGAGCAGTACTTC. Translation gives CASSPQRGGLGEQYF.

This clone was counted once. The chain has TRBV30 and TRBJ1-1; 7 bases line up with TRBD1. Trimming took 8 bases from V and 1 from J; bases not matched to a gene: 7. Germline CDR1 reads GTSNPN; CDR2 reads SVGIG (reference sequence). The CDR3 sequence is 13 residues long. The CDR3 spells CAGRGQRNTEAFF. The DNA for the CDR3 is TGTGCCGGACGGGGACAGCGGAACACTGAAGCTTTCTTT. Variable domain in full (rest from reference TRBV30 and TRBJ1-1): SQTIHQWPATLVQPVGSPLSLECTVEGTSNPNLYWYRQAAGRGLQLLFYSVGIGQISSEVPQNLSASRPQDRQFILSSKKLLLSDSGFYLCAGRGQRNTEAFFGQGTRLTVV.

The chain is built from TRBV7-9 and TRBJ1-4, with 7 bases fitting TRBD1. Germline V gene sequence: CDR1 SEHNR, CDR2 FQNEAQ (reference sequence). The CDR3 covers 16 residues. J was trimmed by 0 bases and V by 5 bases; bases with no gene match: 6. In DNA form, the CDR3 reads TGTGCCAGCAGCCCCCTCACAGGGGCAACTAATGAAAAACTGTTTTTT. This gives the protein CASSPLTGATNEKLFF. Variable domain in full (rest from reference TRBV7-9 and TRBJ1-4): DTGVSQNPRHKITKRGQNVTFRCDPISEHNRLYWYRQTLGQGPEFLTYFQNEAQLEKSRLLSDRFSAERPKGSFSTLEIQRTEQGDSAMYLCASSPLTGATNEKLFFGSGTQLSVL.

V usage is TRBV10-3 and J usage is TRBJ1-4, with TRBD1 as a possible D gene (6 bases). In germline, CDR1 is ENHRY, CDR2 SYGVKD. Trimming took off 2 bases at V and 5 bases at J, with 9 bases between the two ends. This CDR3 is 14 amino acids long. The CDR3 nucleotides are TGTGCCATCAGTGAGGGCAGGGGAAATGAAAAACTGTTTTTT. Translating gives CAISEGRGNEKLFF.

CDR3: CASSLGEIHGYTF. CDR3 bases: TGTGCCAGCAGCTTAGGGGAGATACACGGCTACACCTTC. The genes are TRBV7-2 and TRBJ1-2; D uncertain. V was clipped by 1 base and J by 8 bases, with 11 bases between them. The CDR3 spans 13 residues. Germline assignment: CDR1 SGHTA and CDR2 FQGNSA.

For the CDR3, the DNA is TGTGCCAGCAGTAAAACTGGGAACACTGAAGCTTTCTTT. Translated: CASSKTGNTEAFF. V usage is TRBV7-3 and J usage is TRBJ1-1; the D is unclear. The germline V and J ends were trimmed by 6 bases and 1 base, with 9 bases remaining between them. The V gene's germline CDR1 is SGHTA and CDR2 FQGTGA. The CDR3 is 13 residues long.

The chain is built from TRBV9 and TRBJ1-2; D is possibly TRBD1 (6 bases). V dropped 3 bases and J dropped 6 bases, with 15 bases sitting between them. The CDR3 spans 14 residues. CDR1 and CDR2 (germline): SGDLS, YYNGEE. The chain's CDR3 is CASSEGQRFDGYTF. CDR3 sequence (DNA): TGTGCCAGCAGCGAGGGACAAAGGTTCGATGGCTACACCTTC.

The chain joins TRBV19 to TRBJ1-2, with 7 bases that match TRBD1. Germline values: CDR1 LNHDA, CDR2 SQIVND (reference sequence). V lost 7 bases to trimming and J lost 4 bases; unmatched junction nucleotides: 12. The length of the CDR3 is 15 residues. CDR3 residues: CASKGQGQSRYGYTF. DNA for the CDR3: TGTGCCAGTAAGGGGCAGGGACAGTCCCGCTATGGCTACACCTTC.

V is TRBV2 and J is TRBJ2-5; 10 bases agree with TRBD2. With 1 base clipped from V and 5 bases from J, the junction kept 7 bases outside the gene matches. Germline assignment: CDR1 SNHLY and CDR2 FYNNEI. There are 16 residues in the CDR3. The CDR3 region has the DNA TGTGCCAGCAGTGAAGAAGTAGCGGGGGGCCGGGAGACCCAGTACTTC. Encoded protein: CASSEEVAGGRETQYF.